The clone carrying this TCR beta chain has a count of ten or more. Its antigen remains unidentified. The CDR3 is 17 amino acids. In germline, CDR1 is SGHRS, CDR2 YFSETQ. The trim removed 4 bases at V and 7 bases at J, leaving 14 bases unmatched. This sample stems from a study of T cells in Graves' hyperthyroidism and ophthalmopathy. Study-wide findings and caveats: Blood shared most expanded thyroid clonotypes above 0.001.

Uncontrolled infection, other autoimmune disease, pregnancy or lactation disqualified patients from enrolment. Diagnosis rested on symptoms, serum thyroxine and TRAb, thyroid ultrasound, and orbital computed tomography. TCR beta CDR3 region amplification was performed from RNA transcripts. HTBI primers were the set used in a first-round RT-PCR of the TCR CDR3. MiXCR, run by TCRdb on the multiplex PCR reads, gives a single entry per CDR3 protein. There are some 350,000 distinct CDR3 sequences in the sample; 15% to 18% occur only once, and about a quarter lies in the top ten. This chain links TRBV5-1 with TRBJ2-1, with 10 bases identical to TRBD1. Sequenced material: blood. The receptor was derived from a woman under 30 with Graves' hyperthyroidism that later progressed to Graves' ophthalmopathy. The CDR3 here is CASSAQPIGTGANEQFF. The CDR3, as DNA: TGCGCCAGCAGCGCGCAACCCATAGGGACAGGGGCGAATGAGCAGTTCTTC.